These 27 T cell receptor beta chains came from one sample sequenced in a study of tumor and adjacent non-tumor tissue in lung cancer. TCRbeta libraries were built with three rounds of nested PCR, modified from ARM-PCR. TCRdb ran MiXCR on the multiplex PCR reads and lists one entry per CDR3 protein. This table has some 95,000 distinct CDR3 sequences, about 80% appearing once. The template was RNA from unsorted bulk tissue. More than 3 cm separated this lung sample from the edge of the tumor. The source material was distant non-tumor lung tissue. The receptor set was obtained from a man aged 55 to 69 with small cell lung cancer.

As for this clonotype: The junction does not match germline at one end; this may be a read error. V gene TRBV4-2 combines with J gene TRBJ2-2; the D gene is possibly TRBD2 (6 bases). The CDR3 is 15 residues long. CDR1 and CDR2 (germline): LGHNA, YNFKEQ. DNA for the CDR3: TGTGCCAGCAAGCTAGTGGGAGATGATGGCGGGGAGCTGTGTTTT. As protein: CASKLVGDDGGELCF.

On this clonotype: This likely comes from a read error, as the CDR3 has no conserved phenylalanine or tryptophan at its end. The V gene is TRBV29-1, the J gene TRBJ2-5; 8 bases are a match to TRBD1. From germline, CDR1 is SQVTM and CDR2 ANQGSEA. CDR3 size: 13 residues. In DNA form, the CDR3 reads TGCAGCGTTGACCCGGGACAGGAAGACACCCAGTACTCC. Its translation is CSVDPGQEDTQYS.

Comment on this clonotype: The germline gene is not matched at one end of the junction; a read error may be the cause. This rearrangement joins TRBV11-3 to TRBJ2-7; the D is unclear. The germline gives CDR1 SGHNT, CDR2 YENEEA. There are 13 residues in the CDR3. The CDR3 coding sequence is TGTGCCAACAGCTTAGAAAGTAGCTACGAGCAGTACTTC. This translates into CANSLESSYEQYF. Variable domain in full (rest from reference TRBV11-3 and TRBJ2-7): EAGVVQSPRYKIIEKKQPVAFWCNPISGHNTLYWYLQNLGQGPELLIRYENEEAVDDSQLPKDRFSAERLKGVDSTLKIQPAELGDSAVYLCANSLESSYEQYFGPGTRLTVT.

Worth noting for this clonotype: Germline and junction disagree at one end, which may indicate a read error. The chain employs TRBV4-1 and TRBJ1-2; D not resolved. Per germline, CDR1 MGHRA and CDR2 YSYEKL. The CDR3 is 13 residues long. The CDR3 reads CASSRDQDYGYPF. In DNA, the CDR3 is TGCGCCAGCAGCCGAGACCAAGATTATGGCTACCCCTTC.

This clonotype is judged medium-sized. The CDR3 spells CASSYNGGKAYGYTF. DNA of the CDR3: TGTGCCAGCAGTTACAATGGCGGCAAGGCCTATGGCTACACCTTC. V is TRBV6-5 and J is TRBJ1-2; D unclear. Trimming shortened V by 2 bases and J by 4 bases, and 14 bases separated the two germline ends. CDR3 length: 15 amino acids. The V gene's germline CDR1 is MNHEY and CDR2 SVGAGI.

This clonotype was seen ten or more times. The V call is TRBV28, the J call TRBJ1-5, with a weak D call TRBD1 (5 bases). CDR3 length equals 14 residues. V was pared by 3 bases and J by 9 bases, with 15 bases between. Germline loops: CDR1 MDHEN, CDR2 SYDVKM. The CDR3, as DNA: TGTGCCAGCAGTTTGCAGGGTCCGAACCGGCCCCAGCATTTT. It is translated as CASSLQGPNRPQHF.

As concerns this clonotype: It is likely a read error, because the conserved phenylalanine at the end of the CDR3 is missing. The genes are TRBV6-5 and TRBJ2-3; D not resolved. The CDR3 loop spans 13 amino acids. Germline V gene data show CDR1 as MNHEY and CDR2 as SVGAGI. V gave up 5 bases and J gave up 6 bases, with 12 bases separating them. In DNA form, the CDR3 reads TGTGCCAGCAGTCCCTCCTCGGAGGATACGCAGTATTCT. Translating gives CASSPSSEDTQYS.

This clonotype was seen only a few times. This may be a read error, as it is one base from a much larger clone. The chain has TRBV7-9 and TRBJ2-3; perhaps TRBD1 as D (6 bases). The CDR3 runs 16 residues. Germline loops: CDR1 SEHNR, CDR2 FQNEAQ (reference sequence). The CDR3 is CTSSLARTGRYDTQYF. In nucleotides, the CDR3 is TGTACCAGCAGCTTAGCTCGAACAGGGAGATACGATACGCAGTATTTT.

A word on this clonotype: Just one base apart from a much larger clone, this may be a read error. J is TRBJ1-2 and V is TRBV7-9, with 7 bases matching TRBD1. The CDR3 runs to 19 residues. Germline CDR1 SEHNR, CDR2 FQNEAQ (reference sequence). The DNA for the CDR3 is TGTGCCAGCAGCTTAGGCCTTCCGGGACAGATTTTCGCTAACTATGACTACACCTTC. This gives the protein CASSLGLPGQIFANYDYTF.

A remark on this clonotype: The CDR3 ends on some other residue instead of the conserved phenylalanine or tryptophan, so this is likely a read error. The DNA is omitted, as the CDR3 cannot be located on it reliably, and the CDR3 follows TCRdb's listing. J is TRBJ1-2 and V is TRBV29-1; TRBD1 is taken as the D call from the table, unchecked against the DNA. Germline V CDR1 and CDR2: SQVTM, ANQGSEA. The CDR3 numbers 12 amino acids, ends counted. The chain's CDR3 is CSVGEDSYGYSL.

A word on this clonotype: Lacking the conserved final phenylalanine or tryptophan, this CDR3 likely reflects a read error. The J gene is TRBJ2-3, the V gene TRBV11-2, with 7 bases fitting TRBD2. Germline CDR1 and CDR2: SGHAT and FQNNGV. This CDR3 region has 17 residues. The CDR3 nucleotides are TGTACCAGCAGCTTGGGCCCGGCGGGAGAGGTTCCAGATACGCAGTATCTT. The encoded protein is CTSSLGPAGEVPDTQYL.

This clonotype has just a few counts. Possible read error: a much larger clone is one base away. The chain couples TRBV5-1 to TRBJ1-2, with D unclear. Germline CDR1 is SGHRS and CDR2 is YFSETQ. The CDR3 loop spans 14 amino acids. The CDR3 coding sequence is TGCTCCAGCAGCAACGATGGAGCTAACTATGGCTACACCTTC. Protein sequence: CSSSNDGANYGYTF.

The chain uses TRBV9 and TRBJ2-2, with D unclear. The CDR3 covers 14 residues. Germline V gene data show CDR1 as SGDLS and CDR2 as YYNGEE. Trimming left V 5 bases short and J 5 bases short, with 13 bases between. For the CDR3, the DNA is TGTGCCAGCAGAGTTCGCCAGGCAACCGGGGAGCTGTTTTTT. Protein sequence: CASRVRQATGELFF.

Note on this clonotype: Compared with germline, one end of the junction differs, possibly owing to a read error. The chain couples TRBV4-2 to TRBJ2-1, with no clear D. The V gene's germline CDR1 is LGHNA and CDR2 YNFKEQ. CDR3 length: 17 residues. CDR3 loop: CTSSQDLVRKGYNEQFF. The CDR3 bases are TGTACCAGCAGCCAAGATTTAGTCAGGAAAGGGTATAATGAGCAGTTCTTC.

As for this clonotype: One end of the junction fails to match germline, which may point to a read error. V gene TRBV10-3 combines with J gene TRBJ1-5; unclear D gene. The germline V gene has CDR1 ENHRY and CDR2 SYGVKD. CDR3 length: 14 residues. The CDR3 protein is CATSESEGHQPQHF. DNA for the CDR3: TGTGCCACCAGTGAGTCAGAGGGCCATCAACCCCAGCATTTT.

As for this clonotype: Relative to the germline gene, one junction end is altered; a read error may explain this. The CDR3 DNA sequence: TGCAGCGCTACTCCCGGGACGGGGCCCACCTACGAGCGGTACTTC. Translating gives CSATPGTGPTYERYF. The V and J genes are TRBV29-1 and TRBJ2-7; the D call may be TRBD1 or TRBD2 (5 bases each). The CDR3 runs to 15 residues. The germline CDR1 and CDR2 sequences are SQVTM and ANQGSEA.

The V call is TRBV11-2, the J call TRBJ2-1; D perhaps matches TRBD1 (5 bases). Germline V gene data show CDR1 as SGHAT and CDR2 as FQNNGV. The V end lost 7 bases, the J end lost 13 bases, and 23 bases lay between the germline ends. The CDR3 spans 14 residues. This CDR3 is CASKKLQGDNQQFF. The CDR3 region has the DNA TGTGCCAGCAAGAAGCTGCAGGGCGACAATCAACAGTTCTTC.

In its sample, this clonotype was seen once. The J gene is TRBJ2-7, the V gene TRBV5-4; D is undetermined. Germline V gives CDR1 SGHNT, CDR2 YYREEE (reference sequence). V lost 10 bases and J 6 bases, leaving 20 bases between the germline ends. The CDR3 has 13 residues. CDR3 coding DNA: TGTGCCGGCAACTTGGTCCCCTCCGGCGAGCAGTACTTC. This codes for CAGNLVPSGEQYF.

On this clonotype: The junction differs from germline at one of its ends, possibly a read error. CDR3 DNA sequence: TGCCCCAGCGGCAACAGGGGGGCCTATACCGGGGAGCTGTTTTTT. Protein product: CPSGNRGAYTGELFF. The V and J genes are TRBV4-1 and TRBJ2-2; 8 nucleotides agree with TRBD1. CDR1 MGHRA and CDR2 YSYEKL come from the germline V gene. This CDR3 has 15 residues.

The chain combines TRBV11-2 with TRBJ2-1; D is uncertain. V was shortened by 0 bases and J by 13 bases, with 16 bases between the two germline ends. The length of the CDR3 is 14 residues. Germline-derived CDR1 and CDR2 are SGHAT and FQNNGV. CDR3 nucleotides: TGTGCCAGCAGCTTAGAGGCAAGGTTCGTTGATCAGTTCTTC. This encodes CASSLEARFVDQFF.

A word on this clonotype: The conserved final phenylalanine or tryptophan is absent from the CDR3, which likely points to a read error. The chain combines TRBV29-1 with TRBJ2-7, with unresolved D. V was pared by 6 bases and J by 5 bases, with 11 bases between. Germline CDR1 reads SQVTM; CDR2 reads ANQGSEA. The CDR3 has 11 residues. The CDR3 here is CSVSTSDEQYC. For the CDR3, the DNA is TGCAGCGTCTCGACTTCGGACGAGCAGTACTGC.

There are many counts of this clonotype. The chain recombines TRBV5-4 with TRBJ2-2; 7 bases line up with TRBD2. Germline loops: CDR1 SGHNT, CDR2 YYREEE (reference sequence). V dropped 3 bases and J dropped 7; count of bases not matched to a gene: 9. This CDR3 region has 15 residues. CDR3 in amino acids: CASSSRDYGLGELFF. Written as DNA, the CDR3 is TGTGCCAGCAGCTCCCGGGACTATGGTCTCGGGGAGCTGTTTTTT.

The V and J genes are TRBV6-1 and TRBJ2-7; TRBD1 aligns across 7 bases. After removal of 5 bases from V and 6 bases from J, the junction contained 7 bases not matched to a gene. The V gene's germline CDR1 is MNHNS and CDR2 SASEGT. This CDR3 is built from 13 residues. DNA of the CDR3: TGTGCCAGCAGTTCAGACAGGGAACTCGAGCAGTACGTC. Translated: CASSSDRELEQYV.

As for this clonotype: A junction end diverges from the germline sequence, so it may reflect a read error. V usage is TRBV20-1 and J usage is TRBJ2-3, with D possibly matching TRBD1 (5 bases). Germline CDR1 DFQATT, CDR2 SNEGSKA (reference sequence). The CDR3 loop spans 14 amino acids. The CDR3 sequence is CNARAIWGTDTQYF. DNA of the CDR3: TGCAATGCTAGGGCGATATGGGGCACGGATACGCAGTATTTT.

Notes on this clonotype: No conserved phenylalanine or tryptophan is present at the end of the CDR3, so a read error is the likely explanation. This rearrangement joins TRBV6-1 to TRBJ2-5; D is ambiguous. The germline CDR1 and CDR2 sequences are MNHNS and SASEGT. There are 14 residues in the CDR3. The CDR3 nucleotides are TGTGCCAGCCGTGAAAGGAAGAGGTTAGAGACCCAGTACCTC. Residues: CASRERKRLETQYL.

A word on this clonotype: No conserved phenylalanine or tryptophan is present at the end of the CDR3, so a read error is the likely explanation. The DNA is left out, because the CDR3 cannot be placed on it with certainty; the CDR3 is given as TCRdb lists it. The rearrangement joins TRBV29-1 to TRBJ2-1; the table's D call TRBD2 went unverified against the DNA. The CDR3 sequence runs 15 residues, both termini included. CDR1 is SQVTM, CDR2 ANQGSEA, per germline. The CDR3 sequence is CSVELAGNLYNERFL.

A remark on this clonotype: A junction end diverges from the germline sequence, so it may reflect a read error. V and J are TRBV6-2 or TRBV6-3 and TRBJ2-3, with D perhaps matching TRBD2 (6 bases). The CDR3 is 13 amino acids. Germline V lookup: CDR1 MNHEY, CDR2 SVGEGT. The CDR3 loop reads CTSQRSGRYTQYF. The CDR3 nucleotides are TGTACCAGCCAACGTAGCGGACGATATACGCAGTATTTT.